This TCR beta chain was captured by sequencing in a study of blood T cell repertoires in COVID-19. The germline V gene has CDR1 SGDLS and CDR2 YYNGEE. Trimming cost V 10 bases and J 7 bases, with 27 bases left between them. This CDR3 region has 15 residues. Measured with immunoSEQ multiplex PCR; TCRdb has only the in-frame clones, and not every one. The data show a few hundred thousand clones, around four fifths seen once. The sample consisted of peripheral blood. This chain links TRBV9 with TRBJ2-7, with D perhaps matching TRBD2 (7 bases). The clonotype was recovered from a woman aged 45-65 years with acute or convalescent COVID-19. CDR3 DNA sequence: TGTGCCTCACTTGGTACGGGGGGCTTTGGGGAGGAGCAGTACTTC. Amino acids: CASLGTGGFGEEQYF.